This T cell receptor (beta chain) emerged from a study of blood T cell repertoires in COVID-19. Looking at the study overall: PBMCs, B-cell-depleted T cells, or T cells were the source of the cDNA or gDNA that made up the material.

Profiled with immunoSEQ multiplex PCR; TCRdb holds only in-frame clones, not every one. This table has 150,000 to 200,000 clones, approximately 79% appearing once. V was trimmed by 0 bases and J by 0 bases, leaving 10 bases between them. The CDR3 runs 16 residues. In germline, CDR1 is LGHNA, CDR2 YNFKEQ. The source material was PBMCs or T cells enriched from blood (not recorded which). This TCR came from a woman aged 55-70 years with acute COVID-19. This chain uses TRBV4-2 with TRBJ2-3; no firm D call. The chain's CDR3 is CASSQDRSDSTDTQYF. CDR3 coding DNA: TGTGCCAGCAGCCAAGATCGGAGCGATAGCACAGATACGCAGTATTTT.